These 6 T cell receptor beta chains came from one sample sequenced in a study of Ad26.COV2.S vaccination and SARS-CoV-2 variants (dated by TCRdb to about 2021). The library was made by the immunoSEQ multiplex PCR assay. TCRdb provides this immuneACCESS table in a form limited to in-frame rearrangements. Some clones are lacking; in checked studies, under half of them reflect an unresolved V gene, and why the rest are absent is not known. The sample profile shows about 400,000 clones; about four fifths of them were found once. Together, the top ten hold more than 7% of the sample. The treatment or condition label for this specimen denotes: 19 received Ad26.COV2.S at low or high dose, single or two shots; about 5 received placebo; per-sample allocation not given. For vaccine and placebo recipients, repertoires were sequenced using samples collected on day 63 after the first injection. Sample: peripheral blood, taken in a trial of Ad26.COV2.S vaccine versus placebo. The source of these receptors is a person aged 18 to 65 who received the Ad26.COV2.S COVID-19 vaccine or a placebo.

The J gene is TRBJ2-7, the V gene TRBV18, with D hard to call. The ends were cut back, 2 bases at V and 4 bases at J, with 9 bases in the middle. The CDR3 runs 13 residues. Germline V gene sequence: CDR1 KGHSH, CDR2 LQKENI. CDR3 in amino acids: CASSPFPRYEQYF. The CDR3 DNA reads as TGTGCCAGCTCACCATTCCCCCGGTACGAGCAGTACTTC.

This clone was seen a single time. The chain joins TRBV7-9 to TRBJ1-1; 8 bases map to TRBD1. The V and J ends lost 5 bases and 3 bases, in that order; junction bases with no gene match: 14. Germline V CDR1 and CDR2: SEHNR, FQNEAQ (reference sequence). The CDR3 totals 17 residues. The CDR3 protein is CASSPAWTGKVYTEAFF. The CDR3 nucleotides are TGTGCCAGCAGCCCAGCCTGGACAGGGAAAGTGTACACTGAAGCTTTCTTT.

V usage is TRBV6-1 and J usage is TRBJ2-7; D uncertain. Trimming pared 3 bases from V and 3 bases from J, leaving 3 bases between. The CDR3 sequence is 11 residues long. Germline V gene data show CDR1 as MNHNS and CDR2 as SASEGT. The CDR3 loop is CASSDIYEQYF. The CDR3 DNA reads as TGTGCCAGCAGTGATATCTACGAGCAGTACTTC.

The chain combines TRBV20-1 with TRBJ1-5; possible D gene TRBD1, 6 bases. V gave up 3 bases and J gave up 7 bases, with 19 bases separating them. The CDR3 length is 15 residues. CDR1 and CDR2 from the germline V gene are DFQATT and SNEGSKA (reference sequence). The CDR3 loop reads CSASRQGWSNQPQHF. The CDR3 DNA reads TGCAGTGCTAGTAGGCAGGGGTGGTCGAACCAGCCCCAGCATTTT.

This chain connects TRBV5-6 to TRBJ1-1; TRBD1 might be the D (5 bases). The germline V gene encodes CDR1 SGHDT and CDR2 YYEEEE. The CDR3 spans 13 residues. V dropped 1 base and J dropped 5 bases, with 9 bases sitting between them. CDR3 loop: CASSLWDSTEAFF. CDR3 nucleotide sequence: TGTGCCAGCAGCTTGTGGGACTCGACTGAAGCTTTCTTT. The full variable domain, completed using reference TRBV5-6 and TRBJ1-1, is DAGVTQSPTHLIKTRGQQVTLRCSPKSGHDTVSWYQQALGQGPQFIFQYYEEEERQRGNFPDRFSGHQFPNYSSELNVNALLLGDSALYLCASSLWDSTEAFFGQGTRLTVV.

V is TRBV7-2 and J is TRBJ2-3; 14 nucleotides line up with TRBD2. After removal of 6 bases from V and 5 bases from J, the junction contained 10 bases not matched to a gene. CDR1 is SGHTA and CDR2 is FQGNSA in the germline V gene. The CDR3 is made up of 17 amino acids. CDR3 nucleotide sequence: TGTGCCAGCAGTTTAACCGGGACTAGCGGGGGTGGAGATACGCAGTATTTT. This sequence encodes CASSLTGTSGGGDTQYF.